This T cell receptor beta chain was obtained from a study of T cells in localized non-small cell lung cancer. Study-level results: Tumor showed lower T cell clonality than uninvolved adjacent lung, where it was highest. The study sequenced only one region of the tumor. As a result, intratumor heterogeneity could not be excluded and remains possible.

Only in-frame clones appear in the TCRdb table, and some are missing; sequencing was by immunoSEQ multiplex PCR. The sample has several thousand clones; over 14% are singletons. Adjacent lung lacking atypia came from at least 2 cm beyond the tumor margin. By share of the sample, this clone is medium-sized. The target antigen is unknown. V lost 3 bases to trimming and J lost 4 bases, with 15 bases between them. The germline V gene has CDR1 SGHNT and CDR2 YENEEA. The CDR3 consists of 15 residues. This clonotype originated in a male donor older than 55 with stage II squamous cell lung carcinoma. The V and J genes are TRBV11-3 and TRBJ1-1; possibly TRBD1 for D (6 bases). This specimen was normal lung tissue next to the tumor, taken before any cancer treatment. The CDR3 is CASSLGAVASTEAFF. CDR3 coding DNA: TGTGCCAGCAGCTTGGGGGCGGTGGCTTCCACTGAAGCTTTCTTT.